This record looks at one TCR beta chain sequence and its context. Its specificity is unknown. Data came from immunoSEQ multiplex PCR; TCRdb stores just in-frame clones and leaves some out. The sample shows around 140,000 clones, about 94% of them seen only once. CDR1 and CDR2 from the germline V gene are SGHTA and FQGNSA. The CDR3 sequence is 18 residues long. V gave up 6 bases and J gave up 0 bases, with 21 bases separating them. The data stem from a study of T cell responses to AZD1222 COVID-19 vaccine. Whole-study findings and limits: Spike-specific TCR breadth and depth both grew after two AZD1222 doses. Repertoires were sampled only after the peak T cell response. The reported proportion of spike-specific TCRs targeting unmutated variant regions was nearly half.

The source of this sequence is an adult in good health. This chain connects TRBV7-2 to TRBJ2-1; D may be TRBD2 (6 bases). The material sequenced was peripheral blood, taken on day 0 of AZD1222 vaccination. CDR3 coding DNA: TGTGCCAGCAGTAAAAGCGGGCACACCCAAAGCTCCTACAATGAGCAGTTCTTC. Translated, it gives CASSKSGHTQSSYNEQFF.